The following is a T cell receptor (beta chain) sequence with its context. What it binds is not known. This sample was included in a study of graft-versus-host responses after intestinal transplantation. Broader study findings: Early HvG declines after transplant were associated with peak circulating GvH clone levels.

Data came from immunoSEQ multiplex PCR; TCRdb stores just in-frame clones and leaves some out. The profile shows 40,000 or so clones, over 90% of them singletons. Trimming took off 3 bases at V and 0 bases at J, with 6 bases between the two ends. Germline CDR1 reads GTSNPN; CDR2 reads SVGIG (reference sequence). This CDR3 has 13 residues. Sample: unstimulated CD8+ T cells sorted from spleen or lymph node cells, taken before transplant. This chain connects TRBV30 to TRBJ2-1; tentative D call: TRBD2 (6 bases). The TCR comes from a human donor who was the organ donor for an intestinal transplant. The CDR3 loop reads CAWSGSSYNEQFF. The DNA for the CDR3 is TGTGCCTGGAGCGGGAGCTCCTACAATGAGCAGTTCTTC.